This section outlines one T cell receptor (beta chain) sequence together with its context. What it recognizes is unknown. Trimming cost V 5 bases and J 2 bases, with 7 bases left between them. This CDR3 region has 13 residues. Germline CDR1 reads LGHNT; CDR2 reads FRNRAP. At the survey level, the v3.0 immunoSEQ assay was run. Sequencing set out to capture roughly 40,000-55,000 T-cell genomes per sample. Profiling relied on immunoSEQ multiplex PCR, and the TCRdb table lists in-frame clones only, not all of them. Here the sample spans roughly 29,000 clones, 80% being singletons. The data belong to a study of long-term antiretroviral therapy in people with HIV. Study conclusions and caveats: ART-treated samples gained diversity yet remained below transplant donor controls.

This sequence originates from a man aged 35 to 55 with HIV. The starting material was unsorted PBMCs, obtained 0.3 years after starting antiretroviral therapy. This chain joins TRBV12-5 and TRBJ1-5; D is ambiguous. CDR3 coding DNA: TGTGCTAGTGGTCCCAACGGCAATCAGCCCCAGCATTTT. It encodes CASGPNGNQPQHF.